The clone carrying this TCR beta chain was counted at least ten times. Its target is unknown. The CDR3 totals 14 residues. V dropped 4 bases and J dropped 4; count of bases not matched to a gene: 7. CDR1 and CDR2 (germline): MNHEY, SMNVEV (reference sequence). These data are taken from a study of CD8 T cells in ankylosing spondylitis. Findings and caveats of the study: A TCR beta motif of 7 to 9 highly homologous variants seemed to mark ankylosing spondylitis blood. Significant enrichment of disease-linked clones was reported in matched ankylosing spondylitis synovial fluid.

Molecular-barcoded quantitative 5'-RACE produced these TCR beta libraries. TCRdb called the 5' RACE reads again in MiXCR, with one record for every CDR3 protein. The table has roughly 370,000 distinct CDR3 sequences, about 20% seen once. The chain has TRBV27 and TRBJ2-7; 7 bases line up with TRBD1. The sequenced material came from blood, either unsorted or a sorted T cell fraction (not recorded which). This clonotype was sampled from a male donor with ankylosing spondylitis. CDR3 amino acids: CASSSRQGPYEQYF. The CDR3 nucleotides read TGTGCCAGCAGTTCCCGACAGGGTCCGTACGAGCAGTACTTC.